Below, 3 T cell receptor beta chains from the same sample are listed, as sequenced in a study of blood T cell repertoires in COVID-19. TCRdb keeps only in-frame clones here, not all; method: immunoSEQ multiplex PCR. The table records approximately 150,000 clones, 87% of them present only once. Sample: peripheral blood. These receptors came from a woman aged 45-65 years with acute or convalescent COVID-19.

The CDR3 reads CASSSQDRAYNEQFF. Written as DNA, the CDR3 is TGTGCCAGCAGCTCCCAGGACAGGGCCTACAATGAGCAGTTCTTC. This chain joins TRBV13 and TRBJ2-1; 8 nucleotides match TRBD1. Germline V gene lookup returns CDR1 PRHDT and CDR2 FYEKMQ (reference sequence). The J segment lost 2 bases and the V segment lost 4 bases, leaving 4 bases of the junction unmatched. This CDR3 is built from 15 residues.

The CDR3 protein is CAWSPTSVGETQYF. DNA of the CDR3: TGTGCCTGGAGTCCTACTAGCGTCGGAGAGACCCAGTACTTC. The rearrangement joins TRBV30 to TRBJ2-5; 7 bases agree with TRBD2. The CDR3 has 14 amino acids. The V and J ends lost 2 bases and 4 bases, in that order; junction bases with no gene match: 7. CDR1 GTSNPN and CDR2 SVGIG come from the germline V gene (reference sequence).

This chain connects TRBV12-3 or TRBV12-4 to TRBJ2-1, with D maybe TRBD2 (5 bases). V gave up 8 bases and J gave up 5 bases, with 10 bases separating them. The CDR3 totals 12 residues. CDR3 bases: TGTGCCAGCCAGGCCGGGGACAATGAGCAGTTCTTC. It yields the protein CASQAGDNEQFF.